This is a list of T cell receptor beta chains from one sample in a study of T cells in Graves' hyperthyroidism and ophthalmopathy. TCRdb used MiXCR to reprocess the multiplex PCR reads, holding one entry per CDR3 protein. The sample includes about 600,000 distinct CDR3 sequences, 11% to 15% of them seen just once. The sample comprised blood. All receptors come from a woman under 30 with Graves' ophthalmopathy. Each CDR3 is given with its conserved first and last residue. Each record gives: J gene, D gene, V gene, clone size, CDR3 DNA, CDR3 protein. The D gene is left open where the match is weak. Only part of the rows carry a size: once, few, many, or a class if the clone is expanded.

j_gene: TRBJ2-4
d_gene: NA
v_gene: TRBV3-1
abundance: many
CDR3nt: TGTGCCAGCAGCCTACAGCAAAACATTCAGTACTTC
CDR3aa: CASSLQQNIQYF

j_gene: TRBJ2-7
d_gene: NA
v_gene: TRBV7-6
abundance: many
CDR3nt: TGTGCCAGCAGCTCCCATCTCGGCGAGCAGTACTTC
CDR3aa: CASSSHLGEQYF

j_gene: TRBJ2-1
d_gene: TRBD2
v_gene: TRBV3-1
abundance: many
CDR3nt: TGTGCCAGCAGCGCCGGGACTAGCGGGGTGAATGAGCAGTTCTTC
CDR3aa: CASSAGTSGVNEQFF

j_gene: TRBJ2-5
d_gene: TRBD2
v_gene: TRBV12-3/TRBV12-4
abundance: many
CDR3nt: TGTGCCAGCACTCCTTCTAGCGGGAGTGGTGAGACCCAGTACTTC
CDR3aa: CASTPSSGSGETQYF

j_gene: TRBJ2-1
d_gene: TRBD2
v_gene: TRBV5-1
abundance: many
CDR3nt: TGCGCCAGCAGCTCAGCCGGGACTAGCGGGCACAATGAGCAGTTCTTC
CDR3aa: CASSSAGTSGHNEQFF

j_gene: TRBJ1-1
d_gene: TRBD1
v_gene: TRBV9
abundance: few
CDR3nt: TGTGCCAGCAGCGCCAGACAGGGAGGGGTCACTGAAGCTTTCTTT
CDR3aa: CASSARQGGVTEAFF

j_gene: TRBJ2-3
d_gene: NA
v_gene: TRBV25-1
abundance: few
CDR3nt: TGTGCCAGCAGTGAATCGGTGGGGTCAGATACGCAGTATTTT
CDR3aa: CASSESVGSDTQYF

j_gene: TRBJ2-1
d_gene: NA
v_gene: TRBV9
abundance: NA
CDR3nt: TGTGCCAGCAGCGTAACAGGCTCTCGGCACGAGCAGTTCTTC
CDR3aa: CASSVTGSRHEQFF

j_gene: TRBJ2-7
d_gene: TRBD2
v_gene: TRBV20-1
abundance: many
CDR3nt: TGCAGTGCTAGAGCCCCGACTAGCGGGAGGGACGAGCAGTACTTC
CDR3aa: CSARAPTSGRDEQYF

j_gene: TRBJ1-4
d_gene: NA
v_gene: TRBV7-2
abundance: once
CDR3nt: TGTGCCAGCACCGATCCGGGGGCAGGGGAGGAAAAACTGTTTTTT
CDR3aa: CASTDPGAGEEKLFF

j_gene: TRBJ1-1
d_gene: NA
v_gene: TRBV29-1
abundance: few
CDR3nt: TGCAGCGCCCCGGCCGGGGGCAGGGAAGGGACTGAAGCTTTCTTT
CDR3aa: CSAPAGGREGTEAFF

j_gene: TRBJ2-3
d_gene: NA
v_gene: TRBV28
abundance: many
CDR3nt: TGTGCCAGCAGTTTACAGCGGGATACGCAGTATTTT
CDR3aa: CASSLQRDTQYF

j_gene: TRBJ2-3
d_gene: NA
v_gene: TRBV6-5
abundance: many
CDR3nt: TGTGCCAGCAGTTACGACACTCGCACAGATACGCAGTATTTT
CDR3aa: CASSYDTRTDTQYF

j_gene: TRBJ1-4
d_gene: NA
v_gene: TRBV28
abundance: few
CDR3nt: TGTGCCAGCAGTTTACTTTCAACTAATGAAAAACTGTTTTTT
CDR3aa: CASSLLSTNEKLFF

j_gene: TRBJ2-2
d_gene: NA
v_gene: TRBV3-1
abundance: many
CDR3nt: TGTGCCAGCAGCCAAGGAGGTCAGGGGGAGCTGTTTTTT
CDR3aa: CASSQGGQGELFF

j_gene: TRBJ2-7
d_gene: NA
v_gene: TRBV7-2
abundance: many
CDR3nt: TGTGCCAGCAGTCCACAGGGAGAGCTCTCCTACGAGCAGTACTTC
CDR3aa: CASSPQGELSYEQYF

j_gene: TRBJ2-5
d_gene: TRBD2
v_gene: TRBV5-5
abundance: many
CDR3nt: TGTGCCAGCAGCTTGTTACGACTAGCGGGCCAAGAGACCCAGTACTTC
CDR3aa: CASSLLRLAGQETQYF

j_gene: TRBJ1-2
d_gene: TRBD1
v_gene: TRBV18
abundance: few
CDR3nt: TGTGCCAGCTCACCAGGGACAGGGGCCCTTAACTATGGCTACACCTTC
CDR3aa: CASSPGTGALNYGYTF

j_gene: TRBJ1-6
d_gene: TRBD1
v_gene: TRBV12-5
abundance: many
CDR3nt: TGTGCTAGTGGTTTGGGGACAGGGGTCAATTCACCCCTCCACTTT
CDR3aa: CASGLGTGVNSPLHF

j_gene: TRBJ2-2
d_gene: TRBD1
v_gene: TRBV5-8
abundance: NA
CDR3nt: TGTGCCACCTTTACCTCAGGGGGTGGGGAGCTGTTTTTT
CDR3aa: CATFTSGGGELFF

j_gene: TRBJ2-1
d_gene: TRBD2
v_gene: TRBV5-8
abundance: many
CDR3nt: TGTGCCAGCAGCCCCAGGACTAGCGGGAGCAATGAGCAGTTCTTC
CDR3aa: CASSPRTSGSNEQFF

j_gene: TRBJ2-7
d_gene: NA
v_gene: TRBV28
abundance: NA
CDR3nt: TGTGCCAGCAGGACGGTATACAATGAGCAGTACTTC
CDR3aa: CASRTVYNEQYF

j_gene: TRBJ2-7
d_gene: NA
v_gene: TRBV20-1
abundance: many
CDR3nt: TGCAGTGCGAACAGGGACAATGCCTACGAGCAGTACTTC
CDR3aa: CSANRDNAYEQYF

j_gene: TRBJ1-5
d_gene: NA
v_gene: TRBV7-9
abundance: many
CDR3nt: TGTGCCAGCAGCCCCGGAGGGGCGGGTCAGCCCCAGCATTTT
CDR3aa: CASSPGGAGQPQHF

j_gene: TRBJ2-3
d_gene: TRBD1
v_gene: TRBV2
abundance: many
CDR3nt: TGTGCCACGGGACAGGGTCAAGTAGATACGCAGTATTTT
CDR3aa: CATGQGQVDTQYF

j_gene: TRBJ1-2
d_gene: TRBD1
v_gene: TRBV5-1
abundance: many
CDR3nt: TGCGCCAGCAGCGCGGACAGGTCTGGGAGATATGGCTACACCTTC
CDR3aa: CASSADRSGRYGYTF

j_gene: TRBJ1-5
d_gene: TRBD1
v_gene: TRBV2
abundance: NA
CDR3nt: TGTGCCAGCAAGAGGACAGGGGGCGGAAGCAATCAGCCCCAGCATTTT
CDR3aa: CASKRTGGGSNQPQHF

j_gene: TRBJ1-5
d_gene: NA
v_gene: TRBV2
abundance: many
CDR3nt: TGTGCCAGCAGTGAAAGGCCGGGGGACGGATACAATCAGCCCCAGCATTTT
CDR3aa: CASSERPGDGYNQPQHF

j_gene: TRBJ2-1
d_gene: NA
v_gene: TRBV20-1
abundance: many
CDR3nt: TGCAGTGCCCCCTCCTCGCTCCGTGCGTACAATGAGCAGTTCTTC
CDR3aa: CSAPSSLRAYNEQFF

j_gene: TRBJ1-2
d_gene: NA
v_gene: TRBV28
abundance: many
CDR3nt: TGTGCCAGCGCAAACCACGGGACGATCGGCTATGGCTACACCTTC
CDR3aa: CASANHGTIGYGYTF

j_gene: TRBJ1-5
d_gene: NA
v_gene: TRBV28
abundance: many
CDR3nt: TGTGCCAGCAGTAGCGACAGACAGCCCCAGCATTTT
CDR3aa: CASSSDRQPQHF

j_gene: TRBJ2-7
d_gene: TRBD1
v_gene: TRBV30
abundance: many
CDR3nt: TGTGCCTGGAGTTACTCCCGGGACAGGGCCTACGAGCAGTACTTC
CDR3aa: CAWSYSRDRAYEQYF

j_gene: TRBJ1-2
d_gene: NA
v_gene: TRBV2
abundance: few
CDR3nt: TGTGCCAGCAGTGAACGGGGATCTAACTATGGCTACACCTTC
CDR3aa: CASSERGSNYGYTF

j_gene: TRBJ2-2
d_gene: NA
v_gene: TRBV18
abundance: few
CDR3nt: TGTGCCAGCTCACAAGAAACCGGGGAGCTGTTTTTT
CDR3aa: CASSQETGELFF

j_gene: TRBJ2-7
d_gene: TRBD1
v_gene: TRBV27
abundance: many
CDR3nt: TGTGCCAGCAGTTCACAGGGGATGGGTTTCTACGAGCAGTACTTC
CDR3aa: CASSSQGMGFYEQYF

j_gene: TRBJ2-7
d_gene: NA
v_gene: TRBV6-2/TRBV6-3
abundance: many
CDR3nt: TGTGCCAGCCGCAATGACCTAACGGACGGCTACGAGCAGTACTTC
CDR3aa: CASRNDLTDGYEQYF

j_gene: TRBJ2-7
d_gene: TRBD2
v_gene: TRBV5-1
abundance: many
CDR3nt: TGCGCCAGCAGATCCGGGACTAGCGGGAGCACCGACGAGCAGTACTTC
CDR3aa: CASRSGTSGSTDEQYF

j_gene: TRBJ2-5
d_gene: TRBD2
v_gene: TRBV11-2
abundance: NA
CDR3nt: TGTGCCAGCAGTACCCGACTAGCGGGAGGACAAGAGACCCAGTACTTC
CDR3aa: CASSTRLAGGQETQYF

j_gene: TRBJ1-4
d_gene: NA
v_gene: TRBV7-9
abundance: few
CDR3nt: TGTGCCAGCAGTTCCGGGACTTTGAATGAAAAACTGTTTTTT
CDR3aa: CASSSGTLNEKLFF

j_gene: TRBJ1-3
d_gene: NA
v_gene: TRBV5-1
abundance: many
CDR3nt: TGCGCCAGCAGCTTGGATGGGCAGAACTCTGGAAACACCATATATTTT
CDR3aa: CASSLDGQNSGNTIYF

j_gene: TRBJ2-1
d_gene: NA
v_gene: TRBV11-3
abundance: NA
CDR3nt: TGTGCCAGCAGCTCACTCTATTCCGCGAGATCCTACAATGAGCAGTTCTTC
CDR3aa: CASSSLYSARSYNEQFF

j_gene: TRBJ2-7
d_gene: NA
v_gene: TRBV7-2
abundance: NA
CDR3nt: TGTGCCAGCAGCCCGGGGACTGGCGGGACCTACTACGAGCAGTACTTC
CDR3aa: CASSPGTGGTYYEQYF

j_gene: TRBJ1-1
d_gene: NA
v_gene: TRBV4-1
abundance: few
CDR3nt: TGCGCCAGCAGCCAAGTAGAGGGAACAAGGAACACTGAAGCTTTCTTT
CDR3aa: CASSQVEGTRNTEAFF

j_gene: TRBJ2-1
d_gene: NA
v_gene: TRBV2
abundance: many
CDR3nt: TGTGCCAGCAGTGAAAATCGACAGAGGTACAATGAGCAGTTCTTC
CDR3aa: CASSENRQRYNEQFF

j_gene: TRBJ1-4
d_gene: TRBD1
v_gene: TRBV12-5
abundance: many
CDR3nt: TGTGCTAGTGGTTTTATCGTTCCCAGACAGGGATCTAATGAAAAACTGTTTTTT
CDR3aa: CASGFIVPRQGSNEKLFF

j_gene: TRBJ2-3
d_gene: TRBD2
v_gene: TRBV2
abundance: many
CDR3nt: TGTGCCAGCAGTGGCGGGAGTTCGCTCACAGATACGCAGTATTTT
CDR3aa: CASSGGSSLTDTQYF

j_gene: TRBJ1-5
d_gene: NA
v_gene: TRBV20-1
abundance: NA
CDR3nt: TGCAGCTATTCGGGGGATCATAGCAATCAGCCCCAGCATTTT
CDR3aa: CSYSGDHSNQPQHF

j_gene: TRBJ2-1
d_gene: TRBD2
v_gene: TRBV5-1
abundance: NA
CDR3nt: TGCGCCAGCAGCACCTTAACCGGGACTAGCGGGAGGGCCTGGTACAATGAGCAGTTCTTC
CDR3aa: CASSTLTGTSGRAWYNEQFF

j_gene: TRBJ2-5
d_gene: NA
v_gene: TRBV28
abundance: NA
CDR3nt: TGTGCCAGCAGGACCCGGGAGACCCAGTACTTC
CDR3aa: CASRTRETQYF

j_gene: TRBJ1-1
d_gene: NA
v_gene: TRBV30
abundance: many
CDR3nt: TGTGCCTGGAGGGGTCCGGTGAACACTGAAGCTTTCTTT
CDR3aa: CAWRGPVNTEAFF

j_gene: TRBJ2-7
d_gene: TRBD2
v_gene: TRBV28
abundance: NA
CDR3nt: TGTGCCAGCAGTTTCATTTTAGGTAGCGGGAGCTCCTACGAGCAGTACTTC
CDR3aa: CASSFILGSGSSYEQYF

j_gene: TRBJ1-5
d_gene: TRBD1
v_gene: TRBV19
abundance: few
CDR3nt: TGTGCCAGTAGTATGACAGGGGGGGCACAGCCCCAGCATTTT
CDR3aa: CASSMTGGAQPQHF

j_gene: TRBJ2-5
d_gene: NA
v_gene: TRBV6-1
abundance: NA
CDR3nt: TGTGCCAGCAGTGAATCAGGGATCCAAGAGACCCAGTACTTC
CDR3aa: CASSESGIQETQYF

j_gene: TRBJ1-2
d_gene: TRBD1
v_gene: TRBV19
abundance: few
CDR3nt: TGTGCCAGTAGTGCCCTATCGACAGGGTATGGCTACACCTTC
CDR3aa: CASSALSTGYGYTF

j_gene: TRBJ2-7
d_gene: TRBD2
v_gene: TRBV27
abundance: many
CDR3nt: TGTGCCAGCAGTTTAACGGTGGGGACTAGCGGGAACTACGAGCAGTACTTC
CDR3aa: CASSLTVGTSGNYEQYF

j_gene: TRBJ1-4
d_gene: TRBD1
v_gene: TRBV30
abundance: NA
CDR3nt: TGTGCCTGGAGTAGGGACAGGGGAGGGAGTGAAAAACTGTTTTTT
CDR3aa: CAWSRDRGGSEKLFF

j_gene: TRBJ2-3
d_gene: TRBD1
v_gene: TRBV4-2
abundance: few
CDR3nt: TGTGCCAGCAGCCAAGACAGGGGGCACACAGATACGCAGTATTTT
CDR3aa: CASSQDRGHTDTQYF

j_gene: TRBJ1-2
d_gene: TRBD1
v_gene: TRBV10-3
abundance: NA
CDR3nt: TGTGCCATAGGGACAGGGGACTATGGCTACACCTTC
CDR3aa: CAIGTGDYGYTF

j_gene: TRBJ2-1
d_gene: NA
v_gene: TRBV5-1
abundance: many
CDR3nt: TGCGCCAGCAGCGGGAGGCAGGCGAGTGAGCAGTTCTTC
CDR3aa: CASSGRQASEQFF